Listed below are T cell receptor beta chains from one sample, sequenced in a study of chemoradiotherapy in HPV16-positive cancers. TCRdb's copy holds only in-frame clones and misses some; the assay was immunoSEQ multiplex PCR. The sample has more than 11,000 clones; 55% to 75% are singletons. Sample acquisition took place from a patient who underwent chemoradiotherapy. The receptors derive from a human donor with HPV-associated anogenital cancer. CDR3s include the opening cysteine and the closing phenylalanine or tryptophan. A D gene is named only where the DNA matches it firmly. The size of a clone is reported for some rows only, either as once, few or many, or as a class for expanded clones.

d_gene	v_gene	abundance	j_gene	CDR3nt	CDR3aa
.	TRBV4-1	.	TRBJ2-2	TGCGCCAGCAGCCCAGATGTGAGGGCCGGGGAGCTGTTTTTT	CASSPDVRAGELFF
TRBD1	TRBV4-3	.	TRBJ2-7	TGCGCCAGCAGCCTCCGGACAGGGGGCTCCTACGAGCAGTACTTC	CASSLRTGGSYEQYF
TRBD1	TRBV11-2	.	TRBJ1-2	TGTGCCAGCAGCGGCAGACAGGGTGCAATCACCTTC	CASSGRQGAITF
.	TRBV7-2	.	TRBJ2-3	TGTGCCAGCAGCTTAGCCTTAGTGACCACAGATACGCAGTATTTT	CASSLALVTTDTQYF
.	TRBV5-4	.	TRBJ1-1	TGTGCCACCAGAAAGGACTTGATGAACACTGAAGCTTTCTTT	CATRKDLMNTEAFF
.	TRBV5-4	.	TRBJ1-2	TGTGCCAGCAGCTTTCAACAGGGTCTTGGTGGCTACACCTTC	CASSFQQGLGGYTF
TRBD1	TRBV6-5	.	TRBJ1-1	TGTGCCAGCAGAAGGGGGCCAAATGAAGCTTTCTTT	CASRRGPNEAFF
.	TRBV2	.	TRBJ2-3	TGTGCCAGCAGTGGCCAGCCCTCAGATACGCAGTATTTT	CASSGQPSDTQYF
.	TRBV9	.	TRBJ2-2	TGTGCCAGCAGCGTAGCCCCTATCTTGAACACCGGGGAGCTGTTTTTT	CASSVAPILNTGELFF
TRBD2	TRBV4-2	medium-sized	TRBJ2-5	TGTGCCAGCAGCCAGATAACTAGCGGGGGGGCGGAGACCCAGTACTTC	CASSQITSGGAETQYF
TRBD1	TRBV7-2	.	TRBJ2-7	TGTGCCAGCAGCTGGTCCGGGACAGATGCATACGAGCAGTACTTC	CASSWSGTDAYEQYF
.	TRBV14	.	TRBJ2-6	TGTGCCAGCAGCCTACAACGGACGGGATACTCTGGGGCCAACGTCCTGACTTTC	CASSLQRTGYSGANVLTF
.	TRBV9	.	TRBJ1-2	TGTGCCAGCAGCCCGTACTGGGGGGCCTATGGCTACACCTTC	CASSPYWGAYGYTF
.	TRBV5-8	.	TRBJ1-1	TGTGCCAGCACCCAACCCCAGATCACCACCACTATGAACACTGAAGCTTTCTTT	CASTQPQITTTMNTEAFF
TRBD1	TRBV5-1	.	TRBJ2-3	TGCGCCAGTTCGACAGGGGAGAGAACAGATACGCAGTATTTT	CASSTGERTDTQYF
TRBD1	TRBV11-2	.	TRBJ2-2	TGTGCCAGCAGCTTAGTGGACAGGGTAGTATCCGGGGAGCTGTTTTTT	CASSLVDRVVSGELFF
.	TRBV6-1	.	TRBJ2-7	TGTGCCAGCAGTGAAGGGTTTCTCGAGCAGTACTTC	CASSEGFLEQYF
TRBD1	TRBV5-6	.	TRBJ1-2	TGTGCCAGCAGCTCCACAGGGGGCAGGGGCTATGGCTACACCTTC	CASSSTGGRGYGYTF
TRBD1	TRBV19	few	TRBJ1-5	TGTGCCAGTAGTACCTTAACAGGGGGCAGTCAGCCCCAGCATTTT	CASSTLTGGSQPQHF
.	TRBV2	.	TRBJ2-5	TGTGCCAGCAGTGATTATCTGGGGTGGGAGACCCAGTACTTC	CASSDYLGWETQYF
.	TRBV11-2	.	TRBJ2-7	TGTGCCAGCAGCGGAATAACAGCTTACGAGCAGTACTTC	CASSGITAYEQYF
.	TRBV18	.	TRBJ2-3	TGTGCCAGCTCACCAGGCTCAATCACAGATACGCAGTATTTT	CASSPGSITDTQYF
TRBD2	TRBV2	.	TRBJ2-2	TGTGCCAGCAGTCGGCTAGCGGGGATGTCTGGGGAGCTGTTTTTT	CASSRLAGMSGELFF
.	TRBV7-2	.	TRBJ2-2	TGTGCCAGCAGCTTTAGGTCCGGAGACACCGGGGAGCTGTTTTTT	CASSFRSGDTGELFF
.	TRBV5-1	.	TRBJ2-3	TGCGCCAGCAGCTTGGATCCTTCAACAGATACGCAGTATTTT	CASSLDPSTDTQYF
.	TRBV11-2	few	TRBJ1-3	TGTGCCAGCAGCTTAGGGGGCCTCTCTGGAAACACCATATATTTT	CASSLGGLSGNTIYF
.	TRBV21-1	few	TRBJ1-2	TGTGCCAGCAGCACTAAAGGGGCCGATGGCTACACCTTC	CASSTKGADGYTF
.	TRBV7-9	.	TRBJ1-4	TGTGCCAGCAGCTTATCACTTGCGGCAACTAATGAAAAACTGTTTTTT	CASSLSLAATNEKLFF
.	TRBV5-1	.	TRBJ2-2	TGCGCCAGCAGCTTGTATCAGGATAACACCGGGGAGCTGTTTTTT	CASSLYQDNTGELFF
.	TRBV9	.	TRBJ1-2	TGTGCCAGCAGCCCGAGAATGGGGTTAGATGGCTACACCTTC	CASSPRMGLDGYTF
.	TRBV4-3	once	TRBJ1-2	TGCGCCAGCAGTCCCGGGACATCGACTAACTATGGCTACACCTTC	CASSPGTSTNYGYTF
TRBD1	TRBV27	.	TRBJ1-2	TGTGCCAGCAGACCCGCAGGGGGTCGGAACTATGGCTACACCTTC	CASRPAGGRNYGYTF
.	TRBV10-3	.	TRBJ2-7	TGTGCCATCAGTGAGTCAGACAAAGGCGCCTACGAGCAGTACTTC	CAISESDKGAYEQYF
.	TRBV19	few	TRBJ1-6	TGTGCCAGTAGTATCCAGGGGAGTTCACCCCTCCACTTT	CASSIQGSSPLHF
.	TRBV27	.	TRBJ1-4	TGTGCCAGCAGTTTAACCGGGGTGAAACTGTTTTTT	CASSLTGVKLFF
.	TRBV19	.	TRBJ2-2	TGTGCCAGTAGAAAGGGGGGGTTGGGCACCGGGGAGCTGTTTTTT	CASRKGGLGTGELFF
.	TRBV27	.	TRBJ1-2	TGTGCCAGCAGTTTAAAAGGGATTAGCTATGGCTACACCTTC	CASSLKGISYGYTF
.	TRBV4-1	.	TRBJ2-5	TGCGCCAGCAGCCAAGTGGGTGGGGGAGGCAAGACCCAGTACTTC	CASSQVGGGGKTQYF
.	TRBV25-1	once	TRBJ1-5	TGTGCCAGCAGTATGGGAAGTAGCAATCAGCCCCAGCATTTT	CASSMGSSNQPQHF
.	TRBV6-1	.	TRBJ2-7	TGTGCCAGCAGTGAACCGGGCCGGGGGAACGAGCAGTACTTC	CASSEPGRGNEQYF
TRBD1	TRBV27	medium-sized	TRBJ2-5	TGTGCCAGTGGGACAGGGGAGACCCAGTACTTC	CASGTGETQYF
.	TRBV5-1	few	TRBJ1-1	TGCGCCAGCAGCCCAAACAGGAGGAACACTGAAGCTTTCTTT	CASSPNRRNTEAFF
TRBD1	TRBV7-2	once	TRBJ1-2	TGTGCCAGCACTCGACAGGGGGCAGGCTATGGCTACACCTTC	CASTRQGAGYGYTF
.	TRBV30	.	TRBJ1-1	TGTGCCTGGAGTGTAATCCTGAACACTGAAGCTTTCTTT	CAWSVILNTEAFF
.	TRBV2	few	TRBJ2-2	TGTGCCAAGGACACGGGGAACACCGGGGAGCTGTTTTTT	CAKDTGNTGELFF
.	TRBV4-1	.	TRBJ2-3	TGCGCCAGCAGCCGCCAATCCGGGACACCGGAAGATACGCAGTATTTT	CASSRQSGTPEDTQYF
TRBD1	TRBV10-3	.	TRBJ1-1	TGTGCCATCAGGACGACAGGGGATAACACTGAAGCTTTCTTT	CAIRTTGDNTEAFF
TRBD2	TRBV2	.	TRBJ2-5	TGTGCCAGCAGGACGGGGGTGGGGAGACTAGCGGGGGGCCGGTACCAAGAGACCCAGTACTTC	CASRTGVGRLAGGRYQETQYF
TRBD1	TRBV11-2	.	TRBJ1-4	TGTGCCAGCAGAAGGAGCGGGACAGTACTTGAAAAACTGTTTTTT	CASRRSGTVLEKLFF
.	TRBV30	.	TRBJ2-3	TGTGCCTGGTCCCTTGTTTGGGCAGATACGCAGTATTTT	CAWSLVWADTQYF
TRBD1	TRBV5-4	.	TRBJ2-7	TGTGCCAGCAGTCAAACCGGGACAGGGGACTACGAGCAGTACTTC	CASSQTGTGDYEQYF
TRBD2	TRBV7-2	.	TRBJ2-3	TGTGCCAGCAGCTTAGGATCTAGCGGGGGGAGGGATACGCAGTATTTT	CASSLGSSGGRDTQYF
.	TRBV7-2	.	TRBJ2-5	TGTGCCAGCAGCTCAGGAGGCACCCAGTACTTC	CASSSGGTQYF
TRBD2	TRBV28	.	TRBJ2-1	TGTGCCAGCAGTCTACGCGGGAGCTACAATGAGCAGTTCTTC	CASSLRGSYNEQFF
.	TRBV6-5	.	TRBJ1-5	TGTGCCAGCAGTCGGGGGGCTGAGCAGCCCCAGCATTTT	CASSRGAEQPQHF
TRBD2	TRBV6-4	.	TRBJ2-1	TGTGCCAGCAGCCGGACTAGCGGGGGGGTCGATGAGCAGTTCTTC	CASSRTSGGVDEQFF
.	TRBV4-1	.	TRBJ1-2	TGCGCCAGCAGCCTCAAGTTTTTCGAGGGTAACTATGGCTACACCTTC	CASSLKFFEGNYGYTF
.	TRBV7-2	few	TRBJ2-2	TGTGCCAGCAGCTTAGCGGTGTCCGGGGAGCTGTTTTTT	CASSLAVSGELFF
TRBD2	TRBV6-5	.	TRBJ2-3	TGTGCCAGCAGTTACACTAGCGGGGGGATAGATACGCAGTATTTT	CASSYTSGGIDTQYF